These T cell receptor beta chains were read from a single sample in a study of blood T cell repertoires in COVID-19. Some clones are missing from TCRdb's copy, which holds only in-frame ones; the method was immunoSEQ multiplex PCR. The data show 400,000 to 500,000 clones, 70% to 90% seen once. Sequencing was done on a sample of peripheral blood. These receptors were obtained from a woman aged 25 to 39 with active or convalescent COVID-19. Both conserved end residues are part of each CDR3. The D gene is left open where the match is weak. Only some rows state a clone size, as once, few, many or a class for expanded clones.

clone_size,j_call,d_call,v_call,cdr3_aa,cdr3_nt
NA,TRBJ2-2,NA,TRBV5-1,CASSPRGSGELFF,TGCGCCAGCAGCCCCAGGGGATCCGGGGAGCTGTTTTTT
few,TRBJ1-5,NA,TRBV4-1,CASSQVSGKGNQPQHF,TGCGCCAGCAGCCAAGTCTCTGGGAAGGGGAATCAGCCCCAGCATTTT
NA,TRBJ2-5,NA,TRBV5-1,CASSLGQFQETQYF,TGCGCCAGCAGCCTCGGACAGTTCCAAGAGACCCAGTACTTC
NA,TRBJ2-6,NA,TRBV21-1,CASSKAKGQGASGANVLTF,TGTGCCAGCAGCAAAGCGAAGGGACAGGGGGCGTCTGGGGCCAACGTCCTGACTTTC
NA,TRBJ2-1,TRBD2,TRBV6-4,CASSDSRGGAYEQFF,TGTGCCAGCAGTGACTCCCGGGGGGGGGCCTATGAGCAGTTCTTC
NA,TRBJ1-5,NA,TRBV9,CASSPWGGDQPQHF,TGTGCCAGCAGCCCCTGGGGGGGTGATCAGCCCCAGCATTTT
once,TRBJ1-2,TRBD1,TRBV14,CASSQVPGGSYGYTF,TGTGCCAGCAGCCAAGTCCCAGGGGGCTCCTATGGCTACACCTTC
few,TRBJ1-1,TRBD1,TRBV6-1,CASSEGTGGTEAFF,TGTGCCAGCAGTGAGGGGACAGGGGGCACTGAAGCTTTCTTT
NA,TRBJ2-7,TRBD1,TRBV15,CATSQPGQGPSREQYF,TGTGCCACCAGCCAACCGGGACAGGGGCCCTCTCGGGAGCAGTACTTC
NA,TRBJ2-3,NA,TRBV5-4,CASSRMTGGMDTQYF,TGTGCCAGCAGCCGTATGACTGGGGGCATGGATACGCAGTATTTT
few,TRBJ1-1,NA,TRBV21-1,CASGTRAASLNTEAFF,TGTGCCAGCGGTACTCGTGCGGCCAGTTTGAACACTGAAGCTTTCTTT
NA,TRBJ2-1,TRBD1,TRBV27,CASSSNRDRGPGGGQFF,TGTGCCAGCAGTTCGAACCGGGACAGGGGGCCTGGGGGCGGGCAGTTCTTC
NA,TRBJ1-2,NA,TRBV5-1,CASSFPGPEANYGYTF,TGCGCCAGCAGCTTCCCAGGGCCTGAAGCTAACTATGGCTACACCTTC
NA,TRBJ2-7,NA,TRBV7-9,CASSPSYEQYF,TGTGCCAGCAGCCCGTCTTACGAGCAGTACTTC